The present TCR beta chain was sequenced within a study of cytomegalovirus exposure and HLA in healthy donors. Findings and caveats of the study: Most observed TCR sequences were rare, whereas some public TCRs were detected in many donors. Cytomegalovirus-associated TCR beta chains were listed, numbering over 150.

The CDR3 runs to 14 residues. J lost 2 bases, V lost 5 bases, and 4 bases had no gene match. Germline V gives CDR1 MNHNY, CDR2 SVGAGI (reference sequence). As regards this clone: Antigen: not known.

TCRdb's copy holds only in-frame clones and misses some; the assay was immunoSEQ multiplex PCR. Among some 170,000 clones listed, around nine tenths were seen once. This TCR came from a woman younger than 45 in good health and CMV-seronegative. The chain couples TRBV6-6 to TRBJ2-7; 9 nucleotides line up with TRBD1. The specimen sequenced was PBMCs. Here the CDR3 DNA reads TGTGCCAGCAGTAAAACAGGGGGCGCCTACGAGCAGTACTTC. Protein: CASSKTGGAYEQYF.